This T cell receptor beta chain was recovered during a study of PD-L1 blockade in urothelial cancer (dated by TCRdb to about 2017). Context from the whole study: Therapy was started around 2014 for all patients, and atezolizumab 1,200 mg was administered intravenously every 3 weeks. Blood samples gave a median of around 130,000 T cells and some 83,000 unique TCRs, with a median clonality of 0.080. Blood samples were analyzed at 3 weeks after treatment start (second dose) and at 6 weeks after treatment start. Around 30 patients had pretreatment blood TCR-seq, roughly 25 had at least one posttreatment blood collection, and roughly 25 had tumor TCR-seq. An exploratory multi-omic analysis was conducted of the somatic, immune and clinical correlates of response to PD-L1 blockade with atezolizumab in urothelial cancer. Durable clinical benefit was defined as progression-free survival longer than 6 months, and TCR features were also tested against progression-free and overall survival. About 85% of the 29 patients were males with bladder-origin urothelial cancer, and 18 of 29 reported a prior smoking history. An ECOG performance status of 0 or 1 was recorded for the patients, and 0 to 3 prior chemotherapy regimens had been received by the patients. In the same patients who had TCR sequencing, pretreatment tumors also underwent whole exome sequencing and RNA sequencing. Pretreatment tumor samples, along with matched peripheral blood collected serially before and after atezolizumab treatment, underwent TCR sequencing. Eight or nine patients reached durable clinical benefit, while some 19 patients did not.

Note on this clone: The antigen it recognizes is unknown. Base qualities are not recorded, but no much larger clone differs from it by a single base.

The paper as a whole reports these results and caveats: Because the sample size was small (n of about 30) and many exploratory analyses were performed, the results are intended to be hypothesis-generating. Among patients with durable benefit, tumor-associated TCR clones showed greater expansion in peripheral blood 3 weeks after treatment started (n of about 20, p = 0.022). A pretreatment peripheral blood TCR clonality below the median was linked to improved progression-free and overall survival.

Each PCR received spiked-in synthetic TCR analog templates so that absolute template abundance could be estimated from read counts. Using the immunoSEQ assay, TCRbeta CDR3 regions were amplified from genomic DNA with bias-controlled V and J gene primers. Sequencing of rearranged TCRbeta segments was performed at approximately 20X coverage. The source study handled its data this way. Clustering was used to correct sequencing errors, and CDR3s were annotated against IMGT to assign V, D and J genes. Downstream analyses used only productive TCRbeta rearrangements, leaving out any out-of-frame or stop-codon sequences. To compute clonality, Shannon entropy was normalized by the log of the number of unique productive sequences and then subtracted from one. Fisher's exact test with Benjamini-Hochberg correction, at a threshold of adjusted p below 0.01, was used to find clones that differed between time points or between blood and tumor. TCRdb retrieved this table from immuneACCESS and kept in-frame rearrangements only. Not all clones are present; in checked studies, unresolved V genes account for under half, and no reason is known for the remainder. V and J calls and clone size follow that table, whereas D and trimming were derived from the DNA. Recorded for this sample are 71,000 or so clones; roughly 91% of them occurred a single time. The ten largest clones take up about 3.2% of the sample.

The CDR3 covers 12 residues, taking in both the cysteine and the phenylalanine. The retained sequence is limited to the CDR3, 36 bases, with the frame set at the first base. V and J lose 4 bases and 3 bases, and a span of 7 bases separates them. From the germline V gene, CDR1 is KGHSH and CDR2 is LQKENI. A cohort of about 31 patients with locally advanced or metastatic urothelial carcinoma, treated at Memorial Sloan Kettering on a trial protocol, was included. Peripheral blood mononuclear cells were collected pretreatment and during treatment, with between 1 and 8 total time points obtained per patient. The Qiagen DNeasy Blood extraction kit was used to purify genomic DNA from total PBMCs and tumor samples. PBMCs were collected pretreatment and during treatment, and were isolated and stored as previously described.

This TCR was sampled from a man between 60 and 70 years old with urothelial cancer. Sample: PBMCs, taken around atezolizumab (anti-PD-L1) treatment. The chain was built from TRBV18 and TRBJ2-7; the D gene is unclear. The DNA reads as follows: TGTGCCAGCTCACTCAGTTACTACGAGCAGTACTTC. It translates to CASSLSYYEQYF. Supplemented by the reference TRBV18 and TRBJ2-7 proteins around the CDR3, the complete variable domain is NAGVMQNPRHLVRRRGQEARLRCSPMKGHSHVYWYRQLPEEGLKFMVYLQKENIIDESGMPKERFSAEFPKEGPSILRIQQVVRGDSAAYFCASSLSYYEQYFGPGTRLTVT.